The 31 T cell receptor beta chains given below trace back to one sample, sequenced in a study of T-cell reconstitution after alpha-beta-depleted transplantation in children listed by TCRdb under 2016. The library was obtained by PCR. The data were produced on an Illumina HiSeq 2500. TCR libraries were prepared with molecular barcoding, using unique molecular identifiers to normalize TCRbeta repertoire quantification. TCRdb's own reprocessing of the public reads used fastp at Q25 and MiXCR and kept productive beta chains. Every distinct CDR3 protein forms one entry, paired with its most common genes and DNA. This sample lists about 980,000 distinct CDR3 sequences; about 29% were detected once. Approximately 30% of the sample rests with the top ten. This specimen's treatment or condition label, interpreted: allogeneic hematopoietic cell transplantation with graft depleted of TCRalphabeta T cells and CD19 B cells.

Sequenced material: PBMCs, mostly from graft donor cells, taken 360 days after TCRalphabeta/CD19-depleted stem cell transplant. Receptor source: a boy under two years old who had a stem cell transplant for SCID, so the T cells may come from the graft donor.

This clonotype has only a few counts. As DNA, the CDR3 is TGCGCCAGCAGCTGGACAGACAGGGGACATGGCTACACCTTC. As protein: CASSWTDRGHGYTF. V and J are TRBV5-1 and TRBJ1-2, with 8 bases that match TRBD1. V gave up 3 bases and J gave up 6 bases; unmatched junction bases: 7. Germline V gives CDR1 SGHRS, CDR2 YFSETQ. The CDR3 covers 14 residues.

There are a few counts of this clonotype. V gene TRBV20-1 combines with J gene TRBJ2-3, with D perhaps matching TRBD2 (6 bases). Germline V gives CDR1 DFQATT, CDR2 SNEGSKA (reference sequence). The length of the CDR3 is 19 residues. Trimming left V 2 bases short and J 0 bases short, with 24 bases between. The DNA of the CDR3 is TGCAGTGCTAGATGGCTCCCGGGACTCCATGCGGAGAGCACAGATACGCAGTATTTT. This gives the protein CSARWLPGLHAESTDTQYF.

This clonotype was recorded a few times. The chain is built from TRBV12-3 or TRBV12-4 and TRBJ2-2; 13 bases line up with TRBD2. The CDR3 is 17 amino acids. V gave up 5 bases and J gave up 5 bases; unmatched junction bases: 8. The CDR3 protein is CASSGTSGVIGTGELFF. The CDR3 DNA sequence: TGTGCCAGCAGTGGGACTAGCGGGGTTATAGGGACCGGGGAGCTGTTTTTT.

This chain links TRBV5-1 with TRBJ2-7; unclear D gene. V was cut by 2 bases and J by 6 bases, with 6 bases left in between. The germline V gene has CDR1 SGHRS and CDR2 YFSETQ. The CDR3 runs to 11 residues. The CDR3 DNA is TGCGCCAGCAGCTTTGGGCTCGAGCAGTACTTC. Residues: CASSFGLEQYF.

The CDR3 sequence: CASSQWGQGIGSPLHF. CDR3 coding DNA: TGCGCCAGCAGCCAATGGGGACAGGGGATCGGGTCACCCCTCCACTTT. The chain is built from TRBV4-3 and TRBJ1-6, with 10 bases lining up with TRBD1. V dropped 2 bases and J dropped 10; count of bases not matched to a gene: 8. The CDR3 spans 16 residues. Germline CDR1 and CDR2: LGHNA and YSLEER.

The CDR3 sequence is CATSDLKDRAGYTF. The CDR3 DNA reads as TGTGCCACCAGTGATTTGAAGGACAGGGCGGGCTACACCTTC. The rearrangement uses TRBV24-1 and TRBJ1-2; TRBD1 aligns across 8 bases. With 0 bases clipped from V and 8 bases from J, the junction kept 4 bases outside the gene matches. Germline V gene data show CDR1 as KGHDR and CDR2 as SFDVKD. This CDR3 contains 14 residues.

This chain joins TRBV12-3 or TRBV12-4 and TRBJ2-1; the match to TRBD2 covers 9 bases. Unmatched junction bases numbered 7, after V lost 3 bases and J lost 7 bases. This CDR3 is built from 15 residues. This CDR3 reads CASSFLGTSRNEQFF. The CDR3 nucleotides are TGTGCCAGCAGTTTTCTGGGGACTAGCCGGAATGAGCAGTTCTTC.

The chain's CDR3 is CASSLAAYNQPQHF. The DNA of the CDR3 is TGTGCCAGCAGTTTAGCTGCTTACAATCAGCCCCAGCATTTT. V gene TRBV12-3 or TRBV12-4 combines with J gene TRBJ1-5; D unclear. CDR3 length equals 14 residues. Trimming removed 0 bases from V and 3 bases from J, with 6 bases in between.

The rearrangement joins TRBV20-1 to TRBJ1-2; no definite D call. V dropped 5 bases and J dropped 8 bases, with 9 bases sitting between them. There are 10 residues in the CDR3. CDR1 and CDR2 (germline): DFQATT, SNEGSKA (reference sequence). CDR3 DNA: TGCAGTGCTCTATCTAGCGGCTACACCTTC. Its protein product is CSALSSGYTF.

The J gene is TRBJ2-3, the V gene TRBV12-3 or TRBV12-4, with no clear D. The V gene lost 7 bases and the J gene lost 2 bases, with 10 bases spanning the gap. The CDR3 has 13 residues. The CDR3 reads CASKPFPTDTQYF. The CDR3 DNA reads TGTGCCAGCAAGCCTTTCCCCACAGATACGCAGTATTTT.

This clonotype occurred many times. The chain couples TRBV5-5 to TRBJ2-5; no definite D call. The CDR3 is 15 amino acids. Germline V CDR1 and CDR2: SGHKS, YYEKEE (reference sequence). The V and J ends lost 4 bases and 7 bases respectively, with 20 bases between them. CDR3 sequence reads: CASSQIRLGSGTQYF. In DNA form, the CDR3 reads TGTGCCAGCAGCCAAATTCGGCTAGGGTCGGGGACCCAGTACTTC.

The V gene is TRBV7-8, the J gene TRBJ1-2; D not certain. In germline, CDR1 is SGHVS, CDR2 FQNEAQ. V lost 5 bases and J 8 bases, leaving 21 bases between the germline ends. The CDR3 spans 15 residues. CDR3 nucleotide sequence: TGTGCCAGCAGCCTAAGTCTTCCGTCGGTGGGCGGCTACACCTTC. It yields the protein CASSLSLPSVGGYTF. Together with reference TRBV7-8 and TRBJ1-2, the CDR3 gives the full variable domain: GAGVSQSPRYKVAKRGQDVALRCDPISGHVSLFWYQQALGQGPEFLTYFQNEAQLDKSGLPSDRFFAERPEGSVSTLKIQRTQQEDSAVYLCASSLSLPSVGGYTFGSGTRLTVV.

This clonotype has only a few counts. This chain uses TRBV9 with TRBJ2-5; 7 bases line up with TRBD1. Germline V CDR1 and CDR2: SGDLS, YYNGEE. The V segment lost 0 bases and the J segment 8 bases; nucleotides outside the gene matches: 4. The CDR3 is 13 residues long. CDR3 loop: CASSVGDSGTQYF. The CDR3 DNA sequence: TGTGCCAGCAGCGTAGGGGACAGCGGAACCCAGTACTTC.

This chain connects TRBV12-3 or TRBV12-4 to TRBJ1-3; TRBD1 aligns across 7 bases. The CDR3 is 14 residues long. V trimming: 5 bases; J trimming: 2 bases; junction bases outside the gene matches: 3. CDR3 residues: CASSHRGTGNTIYF. CDR3 in DNA: TGTGCCAGCAGTCACAGGGGAACTGGAAACACCATATATTTT.

This chain uses TRBV10-3 with TRBJ2-7; 12 nucleotides agree with TRBD2. From germline, CDR1 is ENHRY and CDR2 SYGVKD. The J segment lost 6 bases and the V segment lost 5 bases, leaving 8 bases of the junction unmatched. There are 15 residues in the CDR3. CDR3 residues: CAISRLAGASGEQYF. CDR3 coding DNA: TGTGCCATCAGTCGACTAGCGGGGGCCTCCGGCGAGCAGTACTTC.

Ten or more counts support this clonotype. The chain links TRBV3-1 to TRBJ2-3; D remains unclear. V lost 2 bases, J lost 5 bases, and 5 bases lay in between. The CDR3 loop spans 12 amino acids. Per germline, CDR1 LGHDT and CDR2 YNNKEL (reference sequence). The CDR3 DNA sequence: TGTGCCAGCAGCCAATTCCGAGATACGCAGTATTTT. Translating gives CASSQFRDTQYF.

This clonotype was observed a few times. The rearrangement joins TRBV20-1 to TRBJ1-1; weak D call: TRBD1 (6 bases). The CDR3 sequence is 15 residues long. Trimming pared 2 bases from V and 4 bases from J, leaving 17 bases between. Germline V CDR1 and CDR2: DFQATT, SNEGSKA (reference sequence). In DNA, the CDR3 is TGCAGTGCTAGAAAATCCGCAGGGGAGGTCACTGAAGCTTTCTTT. Amino acids: CSARKSAGEVTEAFF.

V usage is TRBV7-2 and J usage is TRBJ2-1; tentative D call: TRBD1 (6 bases). V was trimmed by 4 bases and J by 2 bases, leaving 15 bases between them. The CDR3 consists of 16 residues. Germline V gene sequence: CDR1 SGHTA, CDR2 FQGNSA. The DNA of the CDR3 is TGTGCCAGCAGCTCGACCGGGACACGGACCTACAATGAGCAGTTCTTC. Its translation: CASSSTGTRTYNEQFF.

This clonotype was picked up many times. The chain carries TRBV5-1 and TRBJ2-5, with 8 bases identical to TRBD1. Germline V gene lookup returns CDR1 SGHRS and CDR2 YFSETQ. After removal of 0 bases from V and 3 bases from J, the junction contained 4 bases not matched to a gene. CDR3 length: 15 amino acids. CDR3: CASSLAPDREETQYF. DNA for the CDR3: TGCGCCAGCAGCTTGGCCCCGGACAGGGAAGAGACCCAGTACTTC.

The genes are TRBV2 and TRBJ2-1; TRBD1 matches 7 bases. CDR3 length: 13 residues. Trimming took 8 bases from V and 0 from J; bases not matched to a gene: 1. The germline V gene encodes CDR1 SNHLY and CDR2 FYNNEI. CDR3 sequence reads: CASRTGSYNEQFF. In nucleotides, the CDR3 is TGTGCCAGCCGGACAGGCTCCTACAATGAGCAGTTCTTC.

Turning to this clonotype: One junction end does not reproduce the germline sequence, and a read error may be involved. V and J are TRBV6-1 and TRBJ2-7; TRBD1 matches 8 bases. The CDR3 runs to 14 residues. From germline, CDR1 is MNHNS and CDR2 SASEGT. In DNA, the CDR3 is TGTGCCAGCAGTCAAGGGACAGGCTCCCACGAGCAGTACTTC. Its protein product is CASSQGTGSHEQYF.

The chain is built from TRBV18 and TRBJ2-5; 8 nucleotides align to TRBD1. The CDR3 has 15 residues. Trimming at V came to 2 bases and at J to 4 bases, leaving 6 bases not matched to a gene. Germline values: CDR1 KGHSH, CDR2 LQKENI. CDR3 in DNA: TGTGCCAGCTCACCAAGGACAGGGAAAGGAGAGACCCAGTACTTC. Translated, it gives CASSPRTGKGETQYF.

In its sample, this clonotype was seen once. The CDR3 DNA reads as TGCAGTGCTAGAGATGTGGCGGGAGCGGAGACCCAGTACTTC. It encodes CSARDVAGAETQYF. V gene TRBV20-1 combines with J gene TRBJ2-5; 7 nucleotides match TRBD2. V shed 0 bases and J 5 bases; nucleotides not matched to a gene: 6. Germline CDR1 reads DFQATT; CDR2 reads SNEGSKA (reference sequence). The CDR3 sequence is 14 residues long.

V usage is TRBV19 and J usage is TRBJ2-2; 8 positions match TRBD1. Germline V CDR1 and CDR2: LNHDA, SQIVND (reference sequence). This CDR3 has 17 amino acids. Trimming removed 6 bases from V and 0 bases from J; junction bases left unmatched: 9. CDR3 sequence reads: CASSRRGQVPNTGELFF. The CDR3 DNA follows: TGTGCCAGTAGCCGGAGGGGACAGGTTCCGAACACCGGGGAGCTGTTTTTT. The complete variable domain, with remaining parts taken from reference TRBV19 and TRBJ2-2, reads DGGITQSPKYLFRKEGQNVTLSCEQNLNHDAMYWYRQDPGQGLRLIYYSQIVNDFQKGDIAEGYSVSREKKESFPLTVTSAQKNPTAFYLCASSRRGQVPNTGELFFGEGSRLTVL.

This chain links TRBV5-5 with TRBJ2-4; 10 bases are a match to TRBD1. Losses at the gene ends were 3 bases for V and 6 bases for J; bases not matched to a gene: 9. Per the germline V gene, CDR1 is SGHKS and CDR2 is YYEKEE (reference sequence). This CDR3 region has 16 residues. The CDR3 nucleotides are TGTGCCAGCAGCTCGACAGGGGGCGTTTTCGGAAACATTCAGTACTTC. Its protein product is CASSSTGGVFGNIQYF.

V is TRBV5-6 and J is TRBJ1-2; 7 bases match TRBD1. V gave up 4 bases and J gave up 0 bases; unmatched junction bases: 9. The germline CDR1 and CDR2 sequences are SGHDT and YYEEEE. The CDR3 has 16 residues. CDR3 bases: TGTGCCAGCAGCGGGACCACTGACAGGGCTAACTATGGCTACACCTTC. It specifies CASSGTTDRANYGYTF.

This chain joins TRBV12-3 or TRBV12-4 and TRBJ1-4; TRBD1 is a possible D gene (5 bases). The CDR3 has 15 amino acids. The germline V and J ends were trimmed by 0 bases and 8 bases, with 13 bases remaining between them. DNA of the CDR3: TGTGCCAGCAGTTTAGCGCGGGGGGGAGGGGAAAAACTGTTTTTT. As protein: CASSLARGGGEKLFF.

V usage is TRBV28 and J usage is TRBJ2-3; TRBD2 is a possible D gene (6 bases). Germline CDR1 MDHEN, CDR2 SYDVKM. This CDR3 spans 15 amino acids. Deletions cut 6 bases from V and 1 base from J, with 14 bases between. The CDR3 region is CASSLGEVGTDTQYF. CDR3 in DNA: TGTGCCAGCAGCCTCGGGGAGGTGGGCACAGATACGCAGTATTTT.

The rearrangement links TRBV7-2 to TRBJ2-5, with D tentatively TRBD2 (6 bases). This CDR3 spans 16 amino acids. Trimming left V 2 bases short and J 0 bases short, with 13 bases between. The germline gives CDR1 SGHTA, CDR2 FQGNSA. The CDR3, as DNA: TGTGCCAGCAGCTTACAGCCGGGGGTGTACCAAGAGACCCAGTACTTC. Translation gives CASSLQPGVYQETQYF.

This clonotype was seen a handful of times. The rearrangement uses TRBV5-1 and TRBJ2-7; a weak D match, TRBD2 (7 bases). Germline assignment: CDR1 SGHRS and CDR2 YFSETQ. V was cut by 3 bases and J by 3 bases, with 16 bases left in between. This CDR3 is 15 amino acids long. The CDR3 nucleotides are TGCGCCAGCAGCTCCAAACCAGGGGAGGGCTACGAGCAGTACTTC. Its protein is CASSSKPGEGYEQYF.

The chain joins TRBV11-1 to TRBJ2-7; a weak D match, TRBD1 (5 bases). V was trimmed by 3 bases and J by 3 bases, leaving 21 bases between them. CDR3 length: 17 residues. CDR1 is SGHAT, CDR2 FQDESV, per germline (reference sequence). CDR3 sequence: CASSFSSGPRVRYEQYF. In DNA, the CDR3 is TGTGCCAGCAGCTTTAGTTCCGGGCCCAGGGTTCGCTACGAGCAGTACTTC.